This entry describes one TCR beta chain. What it binds is not known. These data originate in a study of shared clonotypes between healthy human individuals. Study-wide points: When naive CD4 clonotypes were compared across a handful of donors, approximately 4.9% were shared.

The donors were all Caucasian adults (living in Nashville, Tennessee). Splitting the CD4+ cells yielded a CD45RA+ naive subset and a CD45RA-negative memory subset. CDR1 SGHNT and CDR2 YYREEE come from the germline V gene (reference sequence). V shed 5 bases, J shed 6 bases, and the junction held 7 bases outside the gene matches. This CDR3 spans 13 amino acids. Per the authors' pipeline: ImmunoSEQ only sent back junction sequences with no quality scores, so filtering was done differently. The method was immunoSEQ multiplex PCR; TCRdb's version includes in-frame clones alone and lacks a portion of them. That table gives V, J and clone size, and the DNA gave D and trimming. The repertoire has 600,000 to 750,000 clones, 55% to 80% of them found once; the top ten carry under 2%.

The chain employs TRBV5-4 and TRBJ2-7; 8 bases are shared with TRBD1. The sequenced sample was memory CD4+ T cells sorted from blood. Subset specified: CD45RA-negative fraction. This clonotype was obtained from a woman between 25 and 40 years old in good health. The CDR3 sequence is CASRGGQAVEQYF. The CDR3 nucleotides read TGTGCCAGCAGGGGGGGACAGGCGGTCGAGCAGTACTTC.